This TCR beta chain was recovered during a study of T cell responses to AZD1222 COVID-19 vaccine. Comments on this clone: Its cognate antigen is unknown.

Notes on the study in general: Baseline serology detected seropositivity in only five or six AZD1222 recipients.

The data were produced by immunoSEQ multiplex PCR, yet TCRdb's version contains in-frame clones alone and is incomplete. Of tens of thousands of clones in the sample, around 85% were seen once. The CDR3 contains 14 residues. Trimming left V 1 base short and J 4 bases short, with 10 bases between. Germline values: CDR1 MDHEN, CDR2 SYDVKM. Pooled together were second doses at about 4 or about 12 weeks. This sequence was found in an adult who received the AZD1222 COVID-19 vaccine. Sequencing used peripheral blood, obtained 28 days after the second AZD1222 dose. The chain recombines TRBV28 with TRBJ2-5; D possibly uses TRBD1 or TRBD2 (6 bases each). CDR3 DNA sequence: TGTGCCAGCAGTTTATTAGGGGGGCGAGAGACCCAGTACTTC. Translation gives CASSLLGGRETQYF. Complete variable domain (other parts from reference TRBV28 and TRBJ2-5): DVKVTQSSRYLVKRTGEKVFLECVQDMDHENMFWYRQDPGLGLRLIYFSYDVKMKEKGDIPEGYSVSREKKERFSLILESASTNQTSMYLCASSLLGGRETQYFGPGTRLLVL.